This entry lists 10 T cell receptor beta chains sequenced from one sample in a study of cytomegalovirus exposure and HLA in healthy donors. The primer mix had 60 Vbeta and 13 Jbeta primers. Sequenced by immunoSEQ multiplex PCR; TCRdb stores in-frame clones only, minus some. The repertoire holds some 90,000 clones, with less than 70% as singletons. Sequenced sample: PBMCs. These receptors all stem from a man between 50 and 59 years old in good health and CMV-seronegative.

This chain joins TRBV9 and TRBJ1-1; TRBD1 might be the D (6 bases). The ends were cut back, 0 bases at V and 5 bases at J, with 11 bases in the middle. The germline gives CDR1 SGDLS, CDR2 YYNGEE. There are 14 residues in the CDR3. CDR3 protein: CASSVDRVATEAFF. The CDR3 DNA is TGTGCCAGCAGCGTAGACAGGGTGGCGACTGAAGCTTTCTTT.

The rearrangement links TRBV6-5 to TRBJ2-5; tentative D call: TRBD1 (5 bases). Trimming removed 2 bases from V and 7 bases from J, with 11 bases in between. CDR3 length equals 13 residues. In germline, CDR1 is MNHEY, CDR2 SVGAGI. In DNA, the CDR3 is TGTGCCAGCAGTTACGGGGCCCTGGGGACCCAGTACTTC. Its translation: CASSYGALGTQYF.

This clone was observed a handful of times. This chain links TRBV4-1 with TRBJ1-5; 7 nucleotides match TRBD1. This CDR3 contains 15 residues. Trimming at V came to 3 bases and at J to 2 bases, leaving 4 bases not matched to a gene. CDR1 and CDR2 from the germline V gene are MGHRA and YSYEKL. This CDR3 reads CASSQRGPGNQPQHF. CDR3 coding DNA: TGCGCCAGCAGCCAGAGGGGGCCGGGCAATCAGCCCCAGCATTTT.

The CDR3 sequence is CASSIVVGLGDNEQFF. The CDR3 DNA reads TGTGCCAGTAGTATAGTCGTGGGGCTTGGGGACAATGAGCAGTTCTTC. The V call is TRBV19, the J call TRBJ2-1; tentatively, D is TRBD1 (5 bases). The CDR3 contains 16 residues. Germline CDR1 and CDR2: LNHDA and SQIVND (reference sequence). Trimming took off 1 base at V and 5 bases at J, with 15 bases between the two ends. The variable domain in full, with the rest retrieved from reference TRBV19 and TRBJ2-1, is DGGITQSPKYLFRKEGQNVTLSCEQNLNHDAMYWYRQDPGQGLRLIYYSQIVNDFQKGDIAEGYSVSREKKESFPLTVTSAQKNPTAFYLCASSIVVGLGDNEQFFGPGTRLTVL.

This chain uses TRBV18 with TRBJ2-5, with a possible D match to TRBD1 (5 bases). The germline CDR1 and CDR2 sequences are KGHSH and LQKENI. The CDR3 totals 15 residues. Trimming left V 3 bases short and J 1 base short, with 12 bases between. The CDR3 bases are TGTGCCAGCTCACCGGGGCCAGGGTCCCAAGAGACCCAGTACTTC. Protein sequence: CASSPGPGSQETQYF.

The chain links TRBV7-2 to TRBJ2-2, with TRBD2 matching 10 bases. The ends lost 2 bases at V and 4 bases at J; junction bases unmatched: 1. The CDR3 sequence is 15 residues long. CDR1 is SGHTA, CDR2 FQGNSA, per germline. The CDR3 DNA reads as TGTGCCAGCAGCTTATTAGCGGGAGGCACCGGGGAGCTGTTTTTT. It specifies CASSLLAGGTGELFF. Full variable domain (missing parts from reference TRBV7-2 and TRBJ2-2): GAGVSQSPSNKVTEKGKDVELRCDPISGHTALYWYRQSLGQGLEFLIYFQGNSAPDKSGLPSDRFSAERTGGSVSTLTIQRTQQEDSAVYLCASSLLAGGTGELFFGEGSRLTVL.

This clone was seen more than once but under ten times. The rearrangement uses TRBV28 and TRBJ2-7; 7 bases are a match to TRBD1. V trimming: 3 bases; J trimming: 1 base; junction bases outside the gene matches: 12. The CDR3 has 17 amino acids. Germline assignment: CDR1 MDHEN and CDR2 SYDVKM. Written as DNA, the CDR3 is TGTGCCAGCAGTTTCGACAGGGAAGCCGTTCGATCCTACGAGCAGTACTTC. Translation: CASSFDREAVRSYEQYF.

The chain employs TRBV28 and TRBJ1-2; perhaps TRBD1 as D (6 bases). The V end was cut by 2 bases, the J end by 4 bases, with 11 bases between. The CDR3 covers 14 residues. The germline CDR1 and CDR2 sequences are MDHEN and SYDVKM. The CDR3 bases are TGTGCCAGCAGTTTACCTGGGGGCCTCTATGGCTACACCTTC. Residues: CASSLPGGLYGYTF.

The V gene is TRBV30, the J gene TRBJ2-7; 8 bases match TRBD1. The V segment lost 4 bases and the J segment 6 bases; nucleotides outside the gene matches: 14. From germline, CDR1 is GTSNPN and CDR2 SVGIG (reference sequence). This CDR3 contains 15 residues. The CDR3 loop reads CAWTDLASTGVEQYV. In DNA, the CDR3 is TGTGCCTGGACCGACCTAGCATCGACAGGGGTCGAGCAGTACGTC.

The rearrangement uses TRBV4-3 and TRBJ2-7, with D maybe TRBD2 (6 bases). The germline CDR1 and CDR2 sequences are LGHNA and YSLEER. With 1 base removed from V and 2 bases from J, the gap between germline ends came to 12 bases. The CDR3 consists of 15 residues. The CDR3 loop is CASSQADYLTYEQYV. The CDR3 DNA reads as TGCGCCAGCAGCCAAGCGGACTACCTTACCTACGAGCAGTACGTC.